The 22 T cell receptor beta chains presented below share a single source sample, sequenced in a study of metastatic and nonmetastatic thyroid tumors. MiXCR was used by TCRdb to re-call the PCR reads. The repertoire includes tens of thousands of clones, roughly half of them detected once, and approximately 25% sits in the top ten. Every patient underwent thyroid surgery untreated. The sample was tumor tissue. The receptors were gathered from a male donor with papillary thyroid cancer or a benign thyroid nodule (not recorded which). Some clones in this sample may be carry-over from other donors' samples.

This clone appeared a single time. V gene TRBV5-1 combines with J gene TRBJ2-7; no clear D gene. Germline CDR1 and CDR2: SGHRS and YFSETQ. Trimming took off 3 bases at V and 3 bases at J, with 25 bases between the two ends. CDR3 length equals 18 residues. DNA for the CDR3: TGCGCCAGCAGCTCGAGTTCAGCACCTGACTCCCCTTTCTACGAGCAGTACTTC. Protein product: CASSSSSAPDSPFYEQYF.

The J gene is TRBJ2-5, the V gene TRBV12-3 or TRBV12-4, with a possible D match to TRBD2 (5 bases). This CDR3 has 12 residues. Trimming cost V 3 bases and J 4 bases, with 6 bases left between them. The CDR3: CASSFEGETQYF. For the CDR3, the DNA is TGTGCCAGCAGTTTTGAGGGAGAGACCCAGTACTTC.

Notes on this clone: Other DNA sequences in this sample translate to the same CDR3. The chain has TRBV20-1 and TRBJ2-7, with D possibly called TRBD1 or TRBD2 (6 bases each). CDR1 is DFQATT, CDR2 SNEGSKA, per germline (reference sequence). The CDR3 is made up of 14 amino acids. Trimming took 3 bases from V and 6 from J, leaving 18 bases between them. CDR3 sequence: CSAREGGGPGEQYF. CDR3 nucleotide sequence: TGCAGTGCTAGGGAGGGGGGAGGTCCTGGCGAGCAGTACTTC.

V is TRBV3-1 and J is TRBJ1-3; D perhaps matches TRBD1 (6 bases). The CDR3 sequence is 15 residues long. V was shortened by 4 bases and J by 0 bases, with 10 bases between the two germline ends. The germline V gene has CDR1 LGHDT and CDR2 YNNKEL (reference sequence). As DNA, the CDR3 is TGTGCCAGCAGCCCCAGGGGTGGCTCTGGAAACACCATATATTTT. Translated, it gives CASSPRGGSGNTIYF.

Here the CDR3 DNA reads TGTGCCAGCAACAGCTTACAGGGGGCTAAGGGAACAGATACGCAGTATTTT. This codes for CASNSLQGAKGTDTQYF. This chain joins TRBV11-2 and TRBJ2-3; 9 bases fit TRBD1. This CDR3 has 17 residues. V lost 7 bases and J lost 3; bases outside the gene matches: 14. Germline V gives CDR1 SGHAT, CDR2 FQNNGV.

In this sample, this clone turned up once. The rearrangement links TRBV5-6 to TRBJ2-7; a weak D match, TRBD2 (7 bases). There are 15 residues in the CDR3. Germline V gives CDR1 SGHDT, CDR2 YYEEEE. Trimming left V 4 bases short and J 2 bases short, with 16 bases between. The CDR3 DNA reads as TGTGCCAGCAGCCCGGAGGGGGGGGACACCTACGAGCAGTACTTC. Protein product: CASSPEGGDTYEQYF.

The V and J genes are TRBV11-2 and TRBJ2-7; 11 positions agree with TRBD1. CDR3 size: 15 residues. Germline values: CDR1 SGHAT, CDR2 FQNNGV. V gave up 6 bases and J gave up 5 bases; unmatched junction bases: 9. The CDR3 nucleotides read TGTGCCAGCAGACCGGGGACAGGGGGAATCCACGAGCAGTACTTC. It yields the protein CASRPGTGGIHEQYF.

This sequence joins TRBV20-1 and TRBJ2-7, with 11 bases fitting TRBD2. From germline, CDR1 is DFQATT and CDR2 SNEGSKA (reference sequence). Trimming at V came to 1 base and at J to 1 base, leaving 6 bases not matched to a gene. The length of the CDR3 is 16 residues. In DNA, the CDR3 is TGCAGTGCTAGAGCTTTGCGGACTAGCGGGTCCTACGAGCAGTACTTC. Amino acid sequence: CSARALRTSGSYEQYF.

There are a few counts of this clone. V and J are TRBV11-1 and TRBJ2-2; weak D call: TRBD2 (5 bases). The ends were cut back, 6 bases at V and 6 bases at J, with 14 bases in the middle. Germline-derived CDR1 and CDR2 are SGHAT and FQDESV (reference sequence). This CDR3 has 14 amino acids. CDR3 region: CASREYRGSGELFF. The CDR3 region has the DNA TGTGCCAGCAGAGAATATAGAGGGTCCGGGGAGCTGTTTTTT.

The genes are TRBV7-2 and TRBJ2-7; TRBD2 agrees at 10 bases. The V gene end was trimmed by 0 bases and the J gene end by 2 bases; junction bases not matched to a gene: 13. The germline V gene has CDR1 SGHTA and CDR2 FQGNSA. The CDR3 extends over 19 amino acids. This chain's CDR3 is CASSLAVGLARKPAYEQYF. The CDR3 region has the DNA TGTGCCAGCAGCTTAGCAGTGGGACTAGCGAGAAAACCAGCCTACGAGCAGTACTTC.

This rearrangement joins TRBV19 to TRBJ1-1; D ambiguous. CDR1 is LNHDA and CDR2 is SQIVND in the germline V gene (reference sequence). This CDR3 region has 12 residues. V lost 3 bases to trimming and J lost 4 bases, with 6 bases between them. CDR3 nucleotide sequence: TGTGCCAGTAGTATTTCGAGCACTGAAGCTTTCTTT. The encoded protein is CASSISSTEAFF.

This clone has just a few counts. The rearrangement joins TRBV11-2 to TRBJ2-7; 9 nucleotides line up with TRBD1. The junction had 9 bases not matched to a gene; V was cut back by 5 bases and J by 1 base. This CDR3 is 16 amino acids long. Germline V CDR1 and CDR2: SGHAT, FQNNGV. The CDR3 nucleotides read TGTGCCAGCAGCCCAGTTGGACAGGGGATATCCTACGAGCAGTACTTC. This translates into CASSPVGQGISYEQYF.

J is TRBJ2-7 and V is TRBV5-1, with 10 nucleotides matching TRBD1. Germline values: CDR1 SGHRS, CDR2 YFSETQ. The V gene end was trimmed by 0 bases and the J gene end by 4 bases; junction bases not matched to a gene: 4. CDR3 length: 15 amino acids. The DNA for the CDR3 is TGCGCCAGCAGCTTGGGAGACAGGGGGCCTTACGAGCAGTACTTC. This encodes CASSLGDRGPYEQYF.

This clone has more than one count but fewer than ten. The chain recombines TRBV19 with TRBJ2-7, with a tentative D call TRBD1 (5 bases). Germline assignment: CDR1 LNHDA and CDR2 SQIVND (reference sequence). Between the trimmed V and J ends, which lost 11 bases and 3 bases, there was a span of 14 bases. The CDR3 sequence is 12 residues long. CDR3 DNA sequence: TGTGCCCCTAAGGGGCTAGTCTACGAGCAGTACTTC. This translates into CAPKGLVYEQYF.

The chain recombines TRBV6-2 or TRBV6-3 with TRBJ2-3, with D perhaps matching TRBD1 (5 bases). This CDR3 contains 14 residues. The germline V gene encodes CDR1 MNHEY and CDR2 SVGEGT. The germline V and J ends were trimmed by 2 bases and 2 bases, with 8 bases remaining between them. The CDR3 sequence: CASSYAQDTDTQYF. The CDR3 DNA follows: TGTGCCAGCAGTTACGCACAGGACACAGATACGCAGTATTTT.

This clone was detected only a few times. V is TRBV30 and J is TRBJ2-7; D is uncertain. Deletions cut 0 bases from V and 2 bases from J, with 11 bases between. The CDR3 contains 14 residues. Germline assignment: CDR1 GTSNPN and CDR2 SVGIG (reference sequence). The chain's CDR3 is CAWSVYRRPYEQYF. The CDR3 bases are TGTGCCTGGAGTGTATATCGGAGACCCTACGAGCAGTACTTC.

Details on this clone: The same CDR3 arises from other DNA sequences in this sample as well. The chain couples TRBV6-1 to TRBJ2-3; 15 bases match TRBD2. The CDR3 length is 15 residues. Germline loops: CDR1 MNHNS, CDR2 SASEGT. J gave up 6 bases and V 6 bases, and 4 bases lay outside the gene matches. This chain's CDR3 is CASSGLAGGPDTQYF. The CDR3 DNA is TGTGCCAGCAGCGGACTAGCGGGGGGGCCCGATACGCAGTATTTT.

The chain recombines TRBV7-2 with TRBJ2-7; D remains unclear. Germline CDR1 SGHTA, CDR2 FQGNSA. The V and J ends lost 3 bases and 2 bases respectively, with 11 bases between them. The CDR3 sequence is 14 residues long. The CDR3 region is CASSLSRGTYEQYF. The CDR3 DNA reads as TGTGCCAGCAGCTTGTCCAGAGGCACCTACGAGCAGTACTTC.

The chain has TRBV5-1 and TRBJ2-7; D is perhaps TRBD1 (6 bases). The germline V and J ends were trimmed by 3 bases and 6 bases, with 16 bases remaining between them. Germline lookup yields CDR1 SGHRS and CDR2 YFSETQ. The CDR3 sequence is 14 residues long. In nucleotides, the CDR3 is TGCGCCAGCAGCTCGATCGGGACAATCTCCGAGCAGTACTTC. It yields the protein CASSSIGTISEQYF.

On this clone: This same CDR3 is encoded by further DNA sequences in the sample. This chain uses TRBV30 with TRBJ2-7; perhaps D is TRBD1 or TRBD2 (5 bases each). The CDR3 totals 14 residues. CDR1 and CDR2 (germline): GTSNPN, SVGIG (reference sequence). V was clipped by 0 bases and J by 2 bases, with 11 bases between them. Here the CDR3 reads CAWSVAGTAYEQYF. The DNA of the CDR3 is TGTGCCTGGAGTGTAGCAGGGACGGCCTACGAGCAGTACTTC.

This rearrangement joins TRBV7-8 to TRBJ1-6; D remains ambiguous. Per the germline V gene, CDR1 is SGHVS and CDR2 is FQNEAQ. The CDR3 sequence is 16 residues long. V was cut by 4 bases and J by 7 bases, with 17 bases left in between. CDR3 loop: CASSSLGQQSNSPLHF. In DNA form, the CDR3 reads TGTGCCAGCAGCTCCCTAGGCCAACAGAGCAATTCACCCCTCCACTTT.

The DNA of the CDR3 is TGTGCCAGCAGCCCCGGACCCCTGAACACTGAAGCTTTCTTT. It codes for CASSPGPLNTEAFF. This chain uses TRBV7-8 with TRBJ1-1; no firm D call. This CDR3 is built from 14 residues. V lost 5 bases and J lost 0, with 10 bases in between. Per the germline V gene, CDR1 is SGHVS and CDR2 is FQNEAQ.